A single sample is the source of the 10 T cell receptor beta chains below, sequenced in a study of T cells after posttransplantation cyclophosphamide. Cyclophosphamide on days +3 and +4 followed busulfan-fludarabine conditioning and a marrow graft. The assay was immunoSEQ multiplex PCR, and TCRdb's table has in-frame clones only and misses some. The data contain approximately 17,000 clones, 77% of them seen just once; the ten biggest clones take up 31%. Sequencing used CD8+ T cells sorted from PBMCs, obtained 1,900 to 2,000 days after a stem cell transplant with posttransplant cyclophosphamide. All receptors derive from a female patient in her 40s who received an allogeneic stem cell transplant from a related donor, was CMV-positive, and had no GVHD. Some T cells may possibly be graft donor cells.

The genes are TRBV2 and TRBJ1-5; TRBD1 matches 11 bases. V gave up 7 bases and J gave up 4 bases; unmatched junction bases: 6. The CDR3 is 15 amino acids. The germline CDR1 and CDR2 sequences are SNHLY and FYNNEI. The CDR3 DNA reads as TGTGCCAGCAAGATCGGGACAGGGGGAAATCAGCCCCAGCATTTT. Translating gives CASKIGTGGNQPQHF.

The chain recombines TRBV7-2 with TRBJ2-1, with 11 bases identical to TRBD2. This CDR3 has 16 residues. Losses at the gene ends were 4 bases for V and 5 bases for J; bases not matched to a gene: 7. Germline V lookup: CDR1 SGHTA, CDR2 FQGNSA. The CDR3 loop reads CASSSQTSGKHNEQFF. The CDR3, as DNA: TGTGCCAGCAGCTCCCAGACTAGCGGGAAACACAATGAGCAGTTCTTC.

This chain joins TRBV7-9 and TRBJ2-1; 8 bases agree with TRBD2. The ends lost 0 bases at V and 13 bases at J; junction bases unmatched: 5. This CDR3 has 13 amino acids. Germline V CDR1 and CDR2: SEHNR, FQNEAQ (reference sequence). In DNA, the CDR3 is TGTGCCAGCAGCTTAGCGGTAGCGGGGCAACAGTTCTTC. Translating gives CASSLAVAGQQFF.

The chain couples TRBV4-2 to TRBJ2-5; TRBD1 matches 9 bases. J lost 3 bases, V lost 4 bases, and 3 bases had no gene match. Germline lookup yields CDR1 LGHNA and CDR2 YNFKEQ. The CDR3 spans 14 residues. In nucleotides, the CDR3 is TGTGCCAGCAGCCTAAGGACAGGGGAAGAGACCCAGTACTTC. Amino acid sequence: CASSLRTGEETQYF.

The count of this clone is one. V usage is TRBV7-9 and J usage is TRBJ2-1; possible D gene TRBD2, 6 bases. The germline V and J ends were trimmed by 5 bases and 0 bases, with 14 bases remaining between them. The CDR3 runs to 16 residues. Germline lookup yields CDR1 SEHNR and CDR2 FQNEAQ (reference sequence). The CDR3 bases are TGTGCCAGCAGCCCTCGGGACTCGAGCTCCTACAATGAGCAGTTCTTC. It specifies CASSPRDSSSYNEQFF.

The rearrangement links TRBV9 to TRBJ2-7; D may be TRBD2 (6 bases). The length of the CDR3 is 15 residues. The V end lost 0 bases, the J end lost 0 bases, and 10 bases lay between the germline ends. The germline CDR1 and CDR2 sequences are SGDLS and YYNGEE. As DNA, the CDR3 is TGTGCCAGCAGCGTAGTCCCGGGGGACTCCTACGAGCAGTACTTC. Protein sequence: CASSVVPGDSYEQYF.

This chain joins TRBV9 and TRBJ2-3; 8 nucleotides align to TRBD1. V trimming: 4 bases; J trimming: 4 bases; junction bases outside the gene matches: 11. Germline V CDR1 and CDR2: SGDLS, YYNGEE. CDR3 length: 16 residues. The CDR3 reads CASSFTGQGVSDTQYF. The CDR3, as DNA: TGTGCCAGCAGCTTCACCGGACAGGGAGTTTCAGATACGCAGTATTTT.

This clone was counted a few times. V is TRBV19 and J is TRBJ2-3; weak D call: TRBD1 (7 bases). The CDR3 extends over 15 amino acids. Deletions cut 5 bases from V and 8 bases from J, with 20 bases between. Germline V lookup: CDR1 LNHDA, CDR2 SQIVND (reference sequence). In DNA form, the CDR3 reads TGTGCCAGTAGTCCGTTGCGGGACAGAGGGGGTACGCAGTATTTT. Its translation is CASSPLRDRGGTQYF.

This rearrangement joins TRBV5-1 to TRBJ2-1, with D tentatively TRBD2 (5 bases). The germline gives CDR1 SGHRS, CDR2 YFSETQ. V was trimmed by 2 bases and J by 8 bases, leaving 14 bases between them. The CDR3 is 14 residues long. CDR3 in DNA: TGCGCCAGCAGCTTTGCGGGTGGCAAGGATGAGCAGTTCTTC. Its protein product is CASSFAGGKDEQFF.

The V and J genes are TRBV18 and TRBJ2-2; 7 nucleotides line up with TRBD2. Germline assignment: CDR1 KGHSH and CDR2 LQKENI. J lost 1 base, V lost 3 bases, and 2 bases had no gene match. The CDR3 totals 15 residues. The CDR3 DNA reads TGTGCCAGCTCACCCCAGCGGGGGAACACCGGGGAGCTGTTTTTT. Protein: CASSPQRGNTGELFF.